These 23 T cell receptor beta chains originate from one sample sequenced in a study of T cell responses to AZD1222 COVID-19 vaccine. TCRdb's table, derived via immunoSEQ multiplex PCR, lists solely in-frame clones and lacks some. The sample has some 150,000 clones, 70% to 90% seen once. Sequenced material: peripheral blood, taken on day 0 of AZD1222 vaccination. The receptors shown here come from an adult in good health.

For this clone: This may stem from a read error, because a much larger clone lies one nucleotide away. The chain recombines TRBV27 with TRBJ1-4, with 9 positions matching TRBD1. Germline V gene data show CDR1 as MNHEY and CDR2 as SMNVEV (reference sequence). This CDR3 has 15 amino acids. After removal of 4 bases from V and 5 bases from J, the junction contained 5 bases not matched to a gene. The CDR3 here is CASSSSGTGNEKLFF. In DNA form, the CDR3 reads TGTGCCAGCAGTTCGTCCGGGACAGGGAATGAAAAACTGTTTTTT.

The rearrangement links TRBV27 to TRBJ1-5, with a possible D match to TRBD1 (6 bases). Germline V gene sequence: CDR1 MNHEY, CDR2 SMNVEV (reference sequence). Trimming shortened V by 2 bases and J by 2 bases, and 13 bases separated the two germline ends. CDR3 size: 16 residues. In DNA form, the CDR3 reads TGTGCCAGCAGTTTAAGTAGCCGGGGGCGCAATCAGCCCCAGCATTTT. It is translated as CASSLSSRGRNQPQHF.

The CDR3 DNA sequence: TGTGCCAGCACCTCAGCGGGAGGCTCCTACAATGAGCAGTTCTTC. This encodes CASTSAGGSYNEQFF. The chain is built from TRBV2 and TRBJ2-1, with 9 positions matching TRBD2. This CDR3 is 15 amino acids long. The V gene end was trimmed by 7 bases and the J gene end by 0 bases; junction bases not matched to a gene: 4. Germline assignment: CDR1 SNHLY and CDR2 FYNNEI.

The CDR3 is CASSSIWAGSNQPQHF. The DNA for the CDR3 is TGTGCCAGCAGTTCTATCTGGGCAGGCAGCAATCAGCCCCAGCATTTT. V is TRBV27 and J is TRBJ1-5, with D unclear. Deletions cut 4 bases from V and 1 base from J, with 14 bases between. Germline CDR1 and CDR2: MNHEY and SMNVEV (reference sequence). This CDR3 is 16 amino acids long.

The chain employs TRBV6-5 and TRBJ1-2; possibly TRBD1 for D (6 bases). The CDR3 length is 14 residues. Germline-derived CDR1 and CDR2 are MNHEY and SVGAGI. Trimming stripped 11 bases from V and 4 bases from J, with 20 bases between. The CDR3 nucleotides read TGTGCCCTCAGAAGGGGGTCGACAGTCTATGGCTACACCTTC. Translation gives CALRRGSTVYGYTF.

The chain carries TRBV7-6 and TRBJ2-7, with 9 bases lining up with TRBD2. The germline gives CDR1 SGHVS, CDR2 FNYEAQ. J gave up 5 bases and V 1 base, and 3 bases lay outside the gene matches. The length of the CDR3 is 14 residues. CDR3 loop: CASSLDWTSDEQYF. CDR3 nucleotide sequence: TGTGCCAGCAGCTTAGACTGGACTAGCGACGAGCAGTACTTC.

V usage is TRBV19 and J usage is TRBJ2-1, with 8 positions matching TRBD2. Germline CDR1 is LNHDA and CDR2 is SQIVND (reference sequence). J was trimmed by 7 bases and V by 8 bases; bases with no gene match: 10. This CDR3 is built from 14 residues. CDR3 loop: CASSNSGSWNEQFF. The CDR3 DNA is TGTGCCAGTTCCAACAGCGGGAGTTGGAATGAGCAGTTCTTC.

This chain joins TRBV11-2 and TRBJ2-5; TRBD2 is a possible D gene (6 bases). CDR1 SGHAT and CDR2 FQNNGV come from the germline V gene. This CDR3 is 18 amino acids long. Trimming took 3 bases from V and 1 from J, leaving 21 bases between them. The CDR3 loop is CASSFVWGELGVQETQYF. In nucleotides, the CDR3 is TGTGCCAGCAGCTTTGTGTGGGGGGAATTGGGGGTCCAAGAGACCCAGTACTTC.

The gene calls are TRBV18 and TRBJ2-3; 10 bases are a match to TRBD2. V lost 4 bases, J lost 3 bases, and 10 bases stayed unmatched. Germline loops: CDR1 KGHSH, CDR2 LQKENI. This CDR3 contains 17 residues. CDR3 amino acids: CASSQSGRALGTDTQYF. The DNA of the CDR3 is TGTGCCAGCTCACAGAGCGGGAGGGCCCTCGGGACAGATACGCAGTATTTT. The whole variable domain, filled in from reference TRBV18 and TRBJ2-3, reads NAGVMQNPRHLVRRRGQEARLRCSPMKGHSHVYWYRQLPEEGLKFMVYLQKENIIDESGMPKERFSAEFPKEGPSILRIQQVVRGDSAAYFCASSQSGRALGTDTQYFGPGTRLTVL.

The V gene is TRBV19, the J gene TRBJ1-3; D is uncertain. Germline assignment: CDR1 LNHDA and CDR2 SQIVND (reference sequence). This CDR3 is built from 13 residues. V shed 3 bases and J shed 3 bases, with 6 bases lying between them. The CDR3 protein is CASSIGRGNTIYF. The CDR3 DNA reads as TGTGCCAGTAGTATCGGCCGTGGAAACACCATATATTTT.

The CDR3, as DNA: TGTGCCAGCAGCCAAGAGGGGTTGGGTAATGAAAAACTGTTTTTT. It yields the protein CASSQEGLGNEKLFF. J is TRBJ1-4 and V is TRBV14; D remains unclear. V was trimmed by 0 bases and J by 4 bases, leaving 9 bases between them. The germline V gene encodes CDR1 SGHDN and CDR2 FVKESK. The CDR3 is made up of 15 amino acids.

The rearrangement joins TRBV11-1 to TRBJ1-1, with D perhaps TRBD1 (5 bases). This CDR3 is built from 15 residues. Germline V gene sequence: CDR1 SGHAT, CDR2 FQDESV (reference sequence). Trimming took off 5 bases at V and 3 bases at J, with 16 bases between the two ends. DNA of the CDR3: TGTGCCAGCAGCCCCCGACCGGGGGTATACACTGAAGCTTTCTTT. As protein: CASSPRPGVYTEAFF.

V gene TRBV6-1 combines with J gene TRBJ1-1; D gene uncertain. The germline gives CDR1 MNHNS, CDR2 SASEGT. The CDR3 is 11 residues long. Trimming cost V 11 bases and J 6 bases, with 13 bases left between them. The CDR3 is CASRGSAEAFF. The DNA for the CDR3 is TGTGCCTCCCGTGGCTCGGCTGAAGCTTTCTTT.

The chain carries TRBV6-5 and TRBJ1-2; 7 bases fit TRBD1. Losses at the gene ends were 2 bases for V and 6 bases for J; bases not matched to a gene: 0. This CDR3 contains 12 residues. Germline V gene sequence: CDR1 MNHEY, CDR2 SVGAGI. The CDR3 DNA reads TGTGCCAGCAGTTACGGGACAGATGGCTACACCTTC. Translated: CASSYGTDGYTF.

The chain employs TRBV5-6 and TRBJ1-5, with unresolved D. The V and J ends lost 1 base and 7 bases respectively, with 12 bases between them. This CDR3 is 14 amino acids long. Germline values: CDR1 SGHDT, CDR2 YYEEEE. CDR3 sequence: CASSLNSGLQPQHF. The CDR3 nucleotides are TGTGCCAGCAGCTTGAACTCCGGTCTGCAGCCCCAGCATTTT. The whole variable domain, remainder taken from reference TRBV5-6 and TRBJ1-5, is DAGVTQSPTHLIKTRGQQVTLRCSPKSGHDTVSWYQQALGQGPQFIFQYYEEEERQRGNFPDRFSGHQFPNYSSELNVNALLLGDSALYLCASSLNSGLQPQHFGDGTRLSIL.

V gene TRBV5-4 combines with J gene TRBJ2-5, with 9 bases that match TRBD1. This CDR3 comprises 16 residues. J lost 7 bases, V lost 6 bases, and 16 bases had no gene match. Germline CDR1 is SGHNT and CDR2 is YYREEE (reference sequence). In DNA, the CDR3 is TGTGCCAGCACCTCAGGACGGGACAGGGCTCCAGGGACCCAGTACTTC. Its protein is CASTSGRDRAPGTQYF.

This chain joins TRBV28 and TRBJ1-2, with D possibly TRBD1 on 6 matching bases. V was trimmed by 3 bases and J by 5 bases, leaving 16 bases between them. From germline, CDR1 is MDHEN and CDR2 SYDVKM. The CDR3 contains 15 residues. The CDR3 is CASSFGGAGGYGYTF. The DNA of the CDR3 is TGTGCCAGCAGTTTCGGGGGGGCTGGGGGGTATGGCTACACCTTC.

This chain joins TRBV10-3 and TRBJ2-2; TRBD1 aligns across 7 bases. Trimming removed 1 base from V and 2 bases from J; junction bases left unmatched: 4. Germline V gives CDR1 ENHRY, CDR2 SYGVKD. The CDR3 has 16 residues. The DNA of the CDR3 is TGTGCCATCAGTGAGTTGGGACAGACTAACACCGGGGAGCTGTTTTTT. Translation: CAISELGQTNTGELFF.

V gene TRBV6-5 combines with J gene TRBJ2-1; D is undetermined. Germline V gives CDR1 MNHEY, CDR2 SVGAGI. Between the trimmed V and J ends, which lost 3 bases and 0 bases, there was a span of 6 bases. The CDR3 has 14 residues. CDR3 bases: TGTGCCAGCAGTTATAGGAGCTCCTACAATGAGCAGTTCTTC. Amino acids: CASSYRSSYNEQFF.

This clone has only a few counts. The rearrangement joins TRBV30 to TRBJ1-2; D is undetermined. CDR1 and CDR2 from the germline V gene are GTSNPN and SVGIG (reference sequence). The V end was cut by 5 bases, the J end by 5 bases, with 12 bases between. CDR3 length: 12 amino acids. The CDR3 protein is CAWSRSRYGYTF. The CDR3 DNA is TGTGCCTGGTCCAGGTCCCGGTATGGCTACACCTTC.

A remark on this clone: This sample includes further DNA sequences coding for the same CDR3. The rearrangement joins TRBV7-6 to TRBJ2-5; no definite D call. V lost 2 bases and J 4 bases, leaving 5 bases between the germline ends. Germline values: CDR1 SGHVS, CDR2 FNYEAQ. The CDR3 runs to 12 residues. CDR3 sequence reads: CASSLSGETQYF. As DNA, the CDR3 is TGTGCCAGCAGCTTAAGTGGAGAGACCCAGTACTTC.

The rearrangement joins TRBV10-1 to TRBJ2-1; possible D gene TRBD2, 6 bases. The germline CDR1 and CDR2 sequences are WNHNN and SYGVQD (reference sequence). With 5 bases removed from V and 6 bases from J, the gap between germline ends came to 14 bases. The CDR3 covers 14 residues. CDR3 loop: CASSTGRISNEQFF. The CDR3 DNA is TGCGCCAGCAGTACCGGGAGAATCAGCAATGAGCAGTTCTTC.

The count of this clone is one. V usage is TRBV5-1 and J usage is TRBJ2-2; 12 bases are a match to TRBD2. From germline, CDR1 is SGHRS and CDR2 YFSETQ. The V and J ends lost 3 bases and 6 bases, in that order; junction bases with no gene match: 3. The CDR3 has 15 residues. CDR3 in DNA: TGCGCCAGCAGCTGGGGACTAGCGGGCCCCGGGGAGCTGTTTTTT. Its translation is CASSWGLAGPGELFF.